A selection of T cell receptor beta chains follows, all from one sample in a study of shared clonotypes between healthy human individuals. The table came from immunoSEQ multiplex PCR; TCRdb's copy has only in-frame clones and leaves some out. This table holds around 2,000,000 clones, roughly 91% found once. The source material was naive CD8+ T cells from PBMCs. The receptors were sampled from a man between 18 and 29 years old in good health. Some clones in this sample may be carry-over from other donors' samples. Both conserved end residues are part of each CDR3. A D gene is named only where the DNA matches it firmly. Expanded clones are given a class, and other clones once, few, many or no size at all.

v_gene	d_gene	abundance	j_gene	CDR3aa	CDR3nt
TRBV14	.	.	TRBJ2-2	CASSHQQVGELFF	TGTGCCAGCAGCCACCAACAGGTCGGGGAGCTGTTTTTT
TRBV2	.	.	TRBJ1-2	CASSEGVGVYTF	TGTGCCAGCAGTGAAGGGGTAGGAGTCTACACCTTC
TRBV7-2	.	.	TRBJ2-1	CASSSTSREQFF	TGTGCCAGCAGCTCGACTAGTCGCGAGCAGTTCTTC
TRBV5-6	TRBD2	.	TRBJ2-7	CASSRDGKRDYAPEQYF	TGTGCCAGCAGTCGAGACGGAAAGCGGGACTACGCCCCCGAGCAGTACTTC
TRBV15	TRBD2	.	TRBJ2-7	CATSRDYSGRVYEQYF	TGTGCCACCAGCAGAGATTATAGCGGGAGGGTCTACGAGCAGTACTTC
TRBV7-9	.	.	TRBJ1-2	CASSLGVGRGDYGYTF	TGTGCCAGCAGCTTAGGTGTCGGCAGGGGAGACTATGGCTACACCTTC
TRBV29-1	.	.	TRBJ1-2	CSVQGGAFYGYTF	TGCAGCGTCCAAGGGGGGGCATTCTATGGCTACACCTTC
TRBV27	TRBD1	few	TRBJ1-5	CASSSDRVSQPQHF	TGTGCCAGCAGTTCCGACAGGGTTTCTCAGCCCCAGCATTTT
TRBV19	TRBD1	.	TRBJ1-2	CASNSLAGGADPNGYTF	TGTGCCAGTAACAGTTTGGCAGGGGGAGCGGACCCGAATGGCTACACCTTC
TRBV6-6	TRBD1	.	TRBJ2-7	CASTPTGGYEQYF	TGTGCCAGCACCCCGACAGGGGGCTACGAGCAGTACTTC
TRBV7-9	.	.	TRBJ1-5	CASSLGPHQPQHF	TGTGCCAGCAGCTTAGGACCGCATCAGCCCCAGCATTTT
TRBV28	TRBD1	.	TRBJ2-1	CASSQDSGTEPYNEQFF	TGTGCCAGCAGTCAGGATTCCGGGACAGAACCCTACAATGAGCAGTTCTTC
TRBV5-1	TRBD1	.	TRBJ2-7	CASSLRDSQAEQYF	TGCGCCAGCAGCTTACGGGACAGTCAAGCGGAGCAGTACTTC
TRBV27	TRBD1	.	TRBJ2-1	CASSLGQGTAGEQFF	TGTGCCAGCAGTCTTGGACAGGGCACTGCGGGTGAGCAGTTCTTC
TRBV4-3	TRBD1	.	TRBJ2-1	CASSFRDRGYNEQFF	TGCGCCAGCAGTTTCCGGGACAGGGGCTACAATGAGCAGTTCTTC
TRBV5-6	.	.	TRBJ2-5	CASSSPGKETQYF	TGTGCCAGCAGCTCCCCAGGAAAAGAGACCCAGTACTTC
TRBV19	.	once	TRBJ2-2	CASSHEEGTGELFF	TGTGCCAGTAGTCATGAAGAGGGAACCGGGGAGCTGTTTTTT
TRBV11-2	.	.	TRBJ1-2	CASSPFDRTDNYGYTF	TGTGCCAGTTCCCCCTTCGATCGGACAGATAACTATGGCTACACCTTC
TRBV11-1	.	.	TRBJ2-7	CASSPRYSYEQYF	TGTGCCAGCAGCCCTAGATACTCCTACGAGCAGTACTTC
TRBV28	.	.	TRBJ2-7	CASSSSRTDYEQYF	TGTGCCAGCAGTTCCTCGCGGACCGATTACGAGCAGTACTTC
TRBV6-5	.	.	TRBJ2-7	CASSSLEGRASYF	TGTGCCAGCAGTTCACTAGAAGGAAGAGCGTCGTACTTC
TRBV28	.	.	TRBJ2-3	CASSVASSTDTQYF	TGTGCCAGCAGTGTAGCTTCTAGCACAGATACGCAGTATTTT
TRBV4-1	TRBD2	.	TRBJ2-3	CASSQDYLRLASITDTQYF	TGCGCCAGCAGCCAAGATTATTTGAGACTAGCTTCAATCACAGATACGCAGTATTTT
TRBV28	TRBD2	.	TRBJ2-3	CASSAGTSGVTDTQYF	TGTGCCAGCAGTGCTGGGACTAGCGGGGTTACAGATACGCAGTATTTT
TRBV7-6	.	.	TRBJ2-7	CASSLVTAEQYF	TGTGCCAGCAGCTTAGTCACAGCCGAGCAGTACTTC
TRBV28	.	.	TRBJ1-5	CASSSASQPQHF	TGTGCCAGCAGTTCAGCCAGTCAGCCCCAGCATTTT
TRBV5-6	.	.	TRBJ2-7	CASTLSSDEQYF	TGTGCCAGCACCCTCTCTAGTGACGAGCAGTACTTC
TRBV29-1	TRBD1	.	TRBJ1-2	CSSDRGRDGYTF	TGCAGCTCTGACAGGGGCCGCGATGGCTACACCTTC
TRBV5-1	.	.	TRBJ2-5	CASSEGLQETQYF	TGCGCCAGCAGCGAGGGACTGCAAGAGACCCAGTACTTC
TRBV30	.	once	TRBJ1-5	CAWSVLDRYNQPQHF	TGTGCCTGGAGTGTACTAGACAGGTACAATCAGCCCCAGCATTTT
TRBV28	.	.	TRBJ2-1	CASSLSTGPPRNEQFF	TGTGCCAGCAGTTTATCCACGGGACCCCCCCGCAATGAGCAGTTCTTC
TRBV19	TRBD2	.	TRBJ2-3	CATLAGDTQYF	TGTGCCACCTTAGCGGGAGATACGCAGTATTTT
TRBV4-1	.	.	TRBJ2-7	CASSQPTLPGEQYF	TGCGCCAGCAGCCAACCTACCCTCCCCGGGGAGCAGTACTTC
TRBV28	TRBD2	.	TRBJ2-3	CAIRTGTSLADTQYF	TGTGCCATTCGTACCGGGACTAGCCTAGCAGATACGCAGTATTTT
TRBV28	.	.	TRBJ1-2	CASSLTRSYGYTF	TGTGCCAGCAGTTTAACCCGATCCTATGGCTACACCTTC
TRBV18	.	.	TRBJ1-5	CASSPPGTHSNQPQHF	TGTGCCAGCTCACCACCGGGGACCCATAGCAATCAGCCCCAGCATTTT